A single sample is the source of the 27 T cell receptor beta chains below, sequenced in a study of long-term antiretroviral therapy in people with HIV. Running of the v3.0 immunoSEQ assay took place at survey level. Some clones are missing from TCRdb's copy, which holds only in-frame ones; the method was immunoSEQ multiplex PCR. The top ten clones hold 4% to 5.5% of a sample with around 26,000 clones, approximately 90% of them seen once. The sequencing used unsorted PBMCs, collected roughly 2.7 years after starting antiretroviral therapy. All receptors derive from a middle-aged man with HIV.

This chain links TRBV4-1 with TRBJ2-2, with 12 nucleotides matching TRBD2. Germline V gives CDR1 MGHRA, CDR2 YSYEKL. The CDR3 runs to 17 residues. The J segment lost 2 bases and the V segment lost 2 bases, leaving 3 bases of the junction unmatched. CDR3 DNA: TGCGCCAGCAGCCAAATAGGACTAGCGGGAAACACCGGGGAGCTGTTTTTT. Translated: CASSQIGLAGNTGELFF.

CDR3 loop: CASSASDSLSYEQYF. In DNA form, the CDR3 reads TGTGCCAGCAGCGCCTCCGACAGCCTCTCCTACGAGCAGTACTTC. The J gene is TRBJ2-7, the V gene TRBV11-2, with D tentatively TRBD1 (5 bases). The CDR3 runs 15 residues. Deletions cut 5 bases from V and 0 bases from J, with 14 bases between. CDR1 and CDR2 (germline): SGHAT, FQNNGV.

The chain combines TRBV5-1 with TRBJ2-1; D possibly corresponds to TRBD1 (6 bases). V was shortened by 0 bases and J by 10 bases, with 14 bases between the two germline ends. Germline CDR1 is SGHRS and CDR2 is YFSETQ. The CDR3 length is 14 residues. DNA of the CDR3: TGCGCCAGCAGCTTGGGGCAGGGGCCGACCGAGCAGTTCTTC. Protein sequence: CASSLGQGPTEQFF.

As DNA, the CDR3 is TGTGCCAGCAGCTTAACTTCCAGGTTCTCTGGAAACACCATATATTTT. Its protein product is CASSLTSRFSGNTIYF. The J gene is TRBJ1-3, the V gene TRBV7-8; no reliable D call. This CDR3 contains 16 residues. Germline-derived CDR1 and CDR2 are SGHVS and FQNEAQ. Trimming left V 2 bases short and J 0 bases short, with 11 bases between.

The chain joins TRBV2 to TRBJ2-3; 10 bases map to TRBD2. Trimming removed 7 bases from V and 4 bases from J; junction bases left unmatched: 8. CDR1 SNHLY and CDR2 FYNNEI come from the germline V gene. The CDR3 length is 15 residues. In DNA, the CDR3 is TGTGCCAGCACCAGCGGGGGGGCCGGCGCAGATACGCAGTATTTT. It encodes CASTSGGAGADTQYF.

V usage is TRBV28 and J usage is TRBJ2-7, with D possibly being TRBD1 (6 bases). This CDR3 comprises 13 residues. Looked up from germline, CDR1 is MDHEN and CDR2 is SYDVKM. Trimming stripped 3 bases from V and 3 bases from J, with 9 bases between. The CDR3 is CASSLDSGYEQYF. For the CDR3, the DNA is TGTGCCAGCAGTTTGGACAGCGGCTACGAGCAGTACTTC.

The V gene is TRBV19, the J gene TRBJ2-5; D might be TRBD2 (6 bases). CDR3 length equals 14 residues. The germline V gene encodes CDR1 LNHDA and CDR2 SQIVND (reference sequence). Trimming left V 6 bases short and J 5 bases short, with 16 bases between. CDR3 bases: TGTGCCAGTAGCCTCCGCGAGACTAGGGAGACCCAGTACTTC. Protein product: CASSLRETRETQYF. Based on the CDR3 plus reference TRBV19 and TRBJ2-5, the full variable domain is DGGITQSPKYLFRKEGQNVTLSCEQNLNHDAMYWYRQDPGQGLRLIYYSQIVNDFQKGDIAEGYSVSREKKESFPLTVTSAQKNPTAFYLCASSLRETRETQYFGPGTRLLVL.

The chain has TRBV18 and TRBJ1-3; D unresolved. The length of the CDR3 is 16 residues. Germline assignment: CDR1 KGHSH and CDR2 LQKENI. Trimming stripped 3 bases from V and 0 bases from J, with 12 bases between. CDR3 coding DNA: TGTGCCAGCTCACCGGAAAGGCAGTACTCTGGAAACACCATATATTTT. Its translation: CASSPERQYSGNTIYF.

V is TRBV7-2 and J is TRBJ2-7; perhaps TRBD2 as D (5 bases). V gave up 0 bases and J gave up 3 bases, with 12 bases separating them. Germline V lookup: CDR1 SGHTA, CDR2 FQGNSA. The CDR3 has 15 amino acids. CDR3 residues: CASSLAVAGLYEQYF. CDR3 in DNA: TGTGCCAGCAGCTTAGCCGTCGCGGGCCTCTACGAGCAGTACTTC.

The gene calls are TRBV14 and TRBJ1-1, with unresolved D. This CDR3 contains 15 residues. The germline V gene has CDR1 SGHDN and CDR2 FVKESK. Trimming took off 2 bases at V and 2 bases at J, with 12 bases between the two ends. CDR3 amino acids: CASSQNPALNTEAFF. CDR3 coding DNA: TGTGCCAGCAGCCAAAACCCGGCGCTAAACACTGAAGCTTTCTTT.

The gene calls are TRBV7-2 and TRBJ1-2; 9 bases line up with TRBD1. The V gene end was trimmed by 5 bases and the J gene end by 5 bases; junction bases not matched to a gene: 12. Germline V gene lookup returns CDR1 SGHTA and CDR2 FQGNSA. This CDR3 has 16 residues. CDR3 DNA: TGTGCCAGCAGCCGAGCTACGGGACAGGGCTTTTATGGCTACACCTTC. It is translated as CASSRATGQGFYGYTF.

The J gene is TRBJ2-7, the V gene TRBV4-3, with TRBD2 identical over 9 bases. V dropped 2 bases and J dropped 9; count of bases not matched to a gene: 11. This CDR3 has 15 residues. The germline V gene has CDR1 LGHNA and CDR2 YSLEER. As DNA, the CDR3 is TGCGCCAGCAGCCAATTAGCGGGAGAGGGAGGAGGGCAGTACTTC. The encoded protein is CASSQLAGEGGGQYF.

The sample holds one count of this clone. The J gene is TRBJ1-3, the V gene TRBV28; 9 positions match TRBD1. With V trimmed by 8 bases and J by 2 bases, 13 bases remained unmatched. Germline V gene data show CDR1 as MDHEN and CDR2 as SYDVKM. CDR3 length: 17 amino acids. In DNA, the CDR3 is TGTGCCAGCTTCCAGCCGGGACAGGGATCCACTGGAAACACCATATATTTT. Translated: CASFQPGQGSTGNTIYF.

There are a few counts of this clone. The V gene is TRBV10-3, the J gene TRBJ2-2; D not certain. The CDR3 consists of 14 residues. Germline CDR1 reads ENHRY; CDR2 reads SYGVKD. V was cut by 0 bases and J by 3 bases, with 5 bases left in between. The CDR3: CAISESRDTGELFF. CDR3 DNA sequence: TGTGCCATCAGTGAGTCAAGGGACACCGGGGAGCTGTTTTTT.

A single count supports this clone. V is TRBV5-6 and J is TRBJ1-5; D gene ambiguous. Germline CDR1 SGHDT, CDR2 YYEEEE. CDR3 size: 15 residues. The V end lost 2 bases, the J end lost 0 bases, and 9 bases lay between the germline ends. The chain's CDR3 is CASSLSANSNQPQHF. The CDR3 DNA follows: TGTGCCAGCAGCTTATCCGCCAATAGCAATCAGCCCCAGCATTTT.

The rearrangement joins TRBV5-1 to TRBJ1-2; 8 bases match TRBD1. V gave up 6 bases and J gave up 4 bases; unmatched junction bases: 8. Germline V gene lookup returns CDR1 SGHRS and CDR2 YFSETQ. The CDR3 loop spans 14 amino acids. This CDR3 reads CASNPGQGTYGYTF. The CDR3 region has the DNA TGCGCCAGCAATCCAGGACAGGGAACCTATGGCTACACCTTC.

This chain links TRBV9 with TRBJ2-2; D gene uncertain. From germline, CDR1 is SGDLS and CDR2 YYNGEE. The CDR3 consists of 12 residues. V lost 1 base, J lost 5 bases, and 3 bases lay in between. The CDR3: CASSVRTGELFF. The CDR3 coding sequence is TGTGCCAGCAGCGTAAGGACCGGGGAGCTGTTTTTT. Using reference TRBV9 and TRBJ2-2 for the parts outside the CDR3, the full variable domain is DSGVTQTPKHLITATGQRVTLRCSPRSGDLSVYWYQQSLDQGLQFLIQYYNGEERAKGNILERFSAQQFPDLHSELNLSSLELGDSALYFCASSVRTGELFFGEGSRLTVL.

The rearrangement joins TRBV27 to TRBJ2-4, with 8 positions matching TRBD2. This CDR3 comprises 13 residues. Germline V gene sequence: CDR1 MNHEY, CDR2 SMNVEV (reference sequence). CDR3 DNA sequence: TGTGCTACCCGGGGGGGAGACCAAAACATTCAGTACTTC. This codes for CATRGGDQNIQYF.

This CDR3 is CASSESGDAFYGYTF. The CDR3 nucleotides are TGCGCCAGCAGTGAGTCGGGAGACGCTTTCTATGGCTACACCTTC. V is TRBV10-1 and J is TRBJ1-2; D ambiguous. This CDR3 is 15 amino acids long. CDR1 WNHNN and CDR2 SYGVQD come from the germline V gene (reference sequence). V was clipped by 0 bases and J by 4 bases, with 12 bases between them.

The V gene is TRBV30, the J gene TRBJ1-4, with 9 bases that match TRBD1. Germline CDR1 and CDR2: GTSNPN and SVGIG (reference sequence). The length of the CDR3 is 14 residues. V lost 0 bases, J lost 7 bases, and 3 bases stayed unmatched. The CDR3 is CAWSVVGQGEKLFF. CDR3 nucleotides: TGTGCCTGGAGTGTAGTGGGACAGGGTGAAAAACTGTTTTTT.

The J gene is TRBJ2-5, the V gene TRBV2, with 11 bases that match TRBD1. With 2 bases clipped from V and 5 bases from J, the junction kept 7 bases outside the gene matches. Germline assignment: CDR1 SNHLY and CDR2 FYNNEI. The CDR3 totals 16 residues. The CDR3 reads CASSEWTGGLDETQYF. The CDR3 DNA sequence: TGTGCCAGCAGTGAATGGACAGGGGGCCTCGATGAGACCCAGTACTTC.

This clone was detected only once. The chain links TRBV19 to TRBJ2-7; no definite D call. In germline, CDR1 is LNHDA, CDR2 SQIVND (reference sequence). This CDR3 is built from 16 residues. The V and J ends lost 5 bases and 3 bases respectively, with 20 bases between them. DNA for the CDR3: TGTGCCAGTAGTCCCCCGCGGCAGGATCCCTTCTACGAGCAGTACTTC. It codes for CASSPPRQDPFYEQYF.

This chain connects TRBV5-1 to TRBJ2-7; maybe TRBD1 (7 bases). CDR1 and CDR2 (germline): SGHRS, YFSETQ. V was trimmed by 4 bases and J by 0 bases, leaving 11 bases between them. The CDR3 sequence is 14 residues long. The CDR3 bases are TGCGCCAGCAGCCCAGGGGGGAGCTCCTACGAGCAGTACTTC. Amino acids: CASSPGGSSYEQYF.

Only one count was recorded for this clone. The rearrangement links TRBV6-5 to TRBJ2-7, with TRBD2 as a possible D gene (6 bases). This CDR3 contains 14 residues. The V and J ends lost 5 bases and 0 bases respectively, with 11 bases between them. Germline-derived CDR1 and CDR2 are MNHEY and SVGAGI. The CDR3 DNA reads TGTGCCAGCAGTATAGCGGAAAGCTCCTACGAGCAGTACTTC. It translates to CASSIAESSYEQYF.

This chain uses TRBV5-4 with TRBJ2-2; D remains ambiguous. The CDR3 extends over 14 amino acids. V was cut by 5 bases and J by 4 bases, with 12 bases left in between. CDR1 is SGHNT, CDR2 YYREEE, per germline (reference sequence). The CDR3 here is CASRLGTGTGELFF. For the CDR3, the DNA is TGTGCCAGCAGGCTTGGTACCGGCACCGGGGAGCTGTTTTTT.

The CDR3 bases are TGTGCCAGCAGCTACCCCGTAGGGGGGGGCACGAACACCGGGGAGCTGTTTTTT. Residues: CASSYPVGGGTNTGELFF. The gene calls are TRBV7-8 and TRBJ2-2; a possible D gene is TRBD2 (7 bases). Looked up from germline, CDR1 is SGHVS and CDR2 is FQNEAQ. Between the trimmed V and J ends, which lost 4 bases and 0 bases, there was a span of 18 bases. CDR3 size: 18 residues.

The chain combines TRBV7-9 with TRBJ2-1, with 11 bases identical to TRBD2. V was pared by 8 bases and J by 7 bases, with 16 bases of the junction left unmatched. From germline, CDR1 is SEHNR and CDR2 FQNEAQ (reference sequence). There are 17 residues in the CDR3. The CDR3 coding sequence is TGTGCCAGCGAAATTACAATCTACGGGACTAGCGGAAATGAGCAGTTCTTC. Its translation is CASEITIYGTSGNEQFF.